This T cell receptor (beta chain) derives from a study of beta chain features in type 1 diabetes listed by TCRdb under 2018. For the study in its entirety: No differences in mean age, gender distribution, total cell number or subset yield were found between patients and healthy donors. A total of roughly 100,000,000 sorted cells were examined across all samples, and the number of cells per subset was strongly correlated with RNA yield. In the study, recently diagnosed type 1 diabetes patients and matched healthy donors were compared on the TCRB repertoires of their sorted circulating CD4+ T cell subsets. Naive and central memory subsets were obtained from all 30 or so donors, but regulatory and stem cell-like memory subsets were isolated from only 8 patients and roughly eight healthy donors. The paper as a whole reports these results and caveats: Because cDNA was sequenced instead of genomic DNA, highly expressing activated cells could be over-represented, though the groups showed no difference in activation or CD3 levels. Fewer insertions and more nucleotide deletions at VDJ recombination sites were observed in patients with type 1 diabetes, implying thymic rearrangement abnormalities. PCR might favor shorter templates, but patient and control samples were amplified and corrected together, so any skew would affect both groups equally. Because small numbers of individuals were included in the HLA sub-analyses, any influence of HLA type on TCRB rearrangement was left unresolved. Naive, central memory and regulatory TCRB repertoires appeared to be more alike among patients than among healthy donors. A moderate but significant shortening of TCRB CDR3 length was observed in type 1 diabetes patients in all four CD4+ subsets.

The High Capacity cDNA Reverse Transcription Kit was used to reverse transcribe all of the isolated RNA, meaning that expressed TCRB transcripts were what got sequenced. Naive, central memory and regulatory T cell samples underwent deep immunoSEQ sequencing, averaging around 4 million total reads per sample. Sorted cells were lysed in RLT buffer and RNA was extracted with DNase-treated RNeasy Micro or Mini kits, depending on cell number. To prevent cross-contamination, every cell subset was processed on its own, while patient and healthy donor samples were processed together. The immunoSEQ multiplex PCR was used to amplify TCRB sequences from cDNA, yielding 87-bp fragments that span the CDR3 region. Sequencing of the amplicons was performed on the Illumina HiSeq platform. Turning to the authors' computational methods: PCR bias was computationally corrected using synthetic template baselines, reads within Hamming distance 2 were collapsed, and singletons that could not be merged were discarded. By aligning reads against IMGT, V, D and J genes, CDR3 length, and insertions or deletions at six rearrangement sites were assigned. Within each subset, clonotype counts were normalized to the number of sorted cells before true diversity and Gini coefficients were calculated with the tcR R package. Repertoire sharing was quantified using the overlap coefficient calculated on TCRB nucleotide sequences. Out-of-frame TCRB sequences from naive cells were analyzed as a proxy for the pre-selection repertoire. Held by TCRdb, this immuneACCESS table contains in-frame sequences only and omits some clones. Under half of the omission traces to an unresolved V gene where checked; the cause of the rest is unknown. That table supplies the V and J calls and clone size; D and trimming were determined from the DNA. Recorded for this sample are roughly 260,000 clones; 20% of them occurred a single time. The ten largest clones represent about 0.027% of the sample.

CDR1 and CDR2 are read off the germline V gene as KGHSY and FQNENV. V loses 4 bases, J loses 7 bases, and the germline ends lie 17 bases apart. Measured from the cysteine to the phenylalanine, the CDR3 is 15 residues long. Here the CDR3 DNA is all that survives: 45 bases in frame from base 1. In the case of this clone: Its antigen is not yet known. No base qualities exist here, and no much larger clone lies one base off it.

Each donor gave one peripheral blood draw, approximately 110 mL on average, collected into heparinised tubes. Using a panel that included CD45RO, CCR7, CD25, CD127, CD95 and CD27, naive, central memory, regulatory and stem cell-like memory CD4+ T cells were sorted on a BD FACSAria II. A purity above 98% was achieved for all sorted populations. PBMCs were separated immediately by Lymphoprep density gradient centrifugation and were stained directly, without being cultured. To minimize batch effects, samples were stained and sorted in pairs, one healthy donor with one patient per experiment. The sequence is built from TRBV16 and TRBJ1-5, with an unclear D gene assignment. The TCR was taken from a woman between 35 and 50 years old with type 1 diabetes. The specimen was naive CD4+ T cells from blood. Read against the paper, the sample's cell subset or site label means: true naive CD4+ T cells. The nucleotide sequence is TGTGCCAGCAGCCCCATCCGGGAAGATGGGCAGCCCCAGCATTTT. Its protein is CASSPIREDGQPQHF.